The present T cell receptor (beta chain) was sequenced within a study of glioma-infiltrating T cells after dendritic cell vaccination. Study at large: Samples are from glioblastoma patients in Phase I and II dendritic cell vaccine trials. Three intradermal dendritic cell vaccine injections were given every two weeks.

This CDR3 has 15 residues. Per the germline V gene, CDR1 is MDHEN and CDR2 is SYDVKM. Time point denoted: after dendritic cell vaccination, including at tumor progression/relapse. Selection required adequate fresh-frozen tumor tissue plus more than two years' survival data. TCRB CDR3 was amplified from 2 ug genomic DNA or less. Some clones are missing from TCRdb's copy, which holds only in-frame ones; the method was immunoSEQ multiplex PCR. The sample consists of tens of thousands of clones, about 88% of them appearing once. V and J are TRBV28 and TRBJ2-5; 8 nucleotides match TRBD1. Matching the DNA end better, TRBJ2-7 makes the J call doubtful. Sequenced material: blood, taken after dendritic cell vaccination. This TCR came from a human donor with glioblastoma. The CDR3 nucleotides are TGTGCCAGCCAAGACAGGGGTCCGCGAACCTACGAGCAGTACTTC. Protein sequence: CASQDRGPRTYEQYF.